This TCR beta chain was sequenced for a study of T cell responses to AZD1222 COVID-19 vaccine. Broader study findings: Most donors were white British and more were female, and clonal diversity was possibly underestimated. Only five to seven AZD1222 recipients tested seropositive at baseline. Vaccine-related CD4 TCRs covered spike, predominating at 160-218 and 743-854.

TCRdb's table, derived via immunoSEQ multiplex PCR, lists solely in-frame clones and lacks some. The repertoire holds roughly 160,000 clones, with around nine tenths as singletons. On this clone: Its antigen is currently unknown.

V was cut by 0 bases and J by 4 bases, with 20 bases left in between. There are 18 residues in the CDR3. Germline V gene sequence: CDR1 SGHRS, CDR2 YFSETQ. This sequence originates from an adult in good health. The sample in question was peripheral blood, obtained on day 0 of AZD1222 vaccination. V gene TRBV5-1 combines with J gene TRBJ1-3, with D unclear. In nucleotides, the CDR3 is TGCGCCAGCAGCTTGGCCTTATCTTCCGGAACGGCCGGAAACACCATATATTTT. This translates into CASSLALSSGTAGNTIYF.